The clone carrying this T cell receptor (beta chain) was counted only a few times. This sample also contains other DNA sequences that code for the same CDR3. The sample comes from a study of blood T cell repertoires in COVID-19. Method: immunoSEQ multiplex PCR; TCRdb's copy keeps in-frame clones and lacks some. The sample has about 180,000 clones, approximately 80% seen once. The germline CDR1 and CDR2 sequences are SGHTA and FQGNSA. The CDR3 sequence is 14 residues long. Unmatched junction bases numbered 4, after V lost 2 bases and J lost 5 bases. This clonotype was sampled from a man aged 55 to 69 who had been exposed to COVID-19. The chain has TRBV7-2 and TRBJ1-1, with 8 bases that match TRBD1. Sequenced material: PBMCs or T cells enriched from blood (not recorded which). The CDR3 spells CASSLPTGATEAFF. The DNA of the CDR3 is TGTGCCAGCAGCTTACCGACAGGGGCTACTGAAGCTTTCTTT.